The clone carrying this T cell receptor (beta chain) was counted many times. The germline V gene has CDR1 LGHDT and CDR2 YNNKEL (reference sequence). V dropped 4 bases and J dropped 7; count of bases not matched to a gene: 3. This CDR3 comprises 15 residues. MiXCR was run by TCRdb on the RT-PCR reads, yielding one entry per CDR3 protein. The sample lists about 170,000 distinct CDR3 sequences, around 11% occurring once. This sample was taken from a study of response to subunit inactivated influenza vaccine. The rearrangement uses TRBV3-1 and TRBJ2-2; TRBD2 agrees at 13 bases. The starting material was CD8+ T cells sorted from PBMCs, obtained roughly 24 months after vaccination. This sequence was found in a man aged 45-69 years who received an inactivated influenza vaccine. In nucleotides, the CDR3 is TGTGCCAGCAGCCGGACTAGCGGGGGTGACGGGGAGCTGTTTTTT. It is translated as CASSRTSGGDGELFF.